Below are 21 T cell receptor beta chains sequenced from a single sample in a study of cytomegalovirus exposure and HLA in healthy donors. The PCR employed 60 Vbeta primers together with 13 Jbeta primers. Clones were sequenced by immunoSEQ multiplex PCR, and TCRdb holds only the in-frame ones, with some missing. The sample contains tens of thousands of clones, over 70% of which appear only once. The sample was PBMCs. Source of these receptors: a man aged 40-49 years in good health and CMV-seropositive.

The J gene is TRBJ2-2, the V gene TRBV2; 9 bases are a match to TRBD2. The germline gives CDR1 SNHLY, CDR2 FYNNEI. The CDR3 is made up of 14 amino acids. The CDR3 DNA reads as TGTGCTAGTTCTAGCGGGACGAACACCGGGGAGCTGTTTTTT. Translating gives CASSSGTNTGELFF.

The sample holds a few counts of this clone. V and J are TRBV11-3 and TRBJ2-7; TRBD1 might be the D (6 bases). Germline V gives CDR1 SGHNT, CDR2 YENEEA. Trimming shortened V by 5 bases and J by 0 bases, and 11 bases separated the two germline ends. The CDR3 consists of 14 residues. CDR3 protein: CASSPRQASYEQYF. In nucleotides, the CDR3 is TGTGCCAGCAGCCCTCGACAGGCCTCCTACGAGCAGTACTTC. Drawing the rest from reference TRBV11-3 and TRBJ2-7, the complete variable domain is EAGVVQSPRYKIIEKKQPVAFWCNPISGHNTLYWYLQNLGQGPELLIRYENEEAVDDSQLPKDRFSAERLKGVDSTLKIQPAELGDSAVYLCASSPRQASYEQYFGPGTRLTVT.

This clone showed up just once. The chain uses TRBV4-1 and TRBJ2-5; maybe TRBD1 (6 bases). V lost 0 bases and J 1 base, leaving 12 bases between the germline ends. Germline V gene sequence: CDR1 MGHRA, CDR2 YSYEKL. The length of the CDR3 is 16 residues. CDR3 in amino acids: CASSQDSVRGQETQYF. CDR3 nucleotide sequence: TGCGCCAGCAGCCAAGATTCAGTCAGGGGCCAAGAGACCCAGTACTTC.

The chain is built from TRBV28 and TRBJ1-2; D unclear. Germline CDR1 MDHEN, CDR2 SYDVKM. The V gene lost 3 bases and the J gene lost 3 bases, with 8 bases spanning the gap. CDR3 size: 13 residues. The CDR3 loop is CASSLGSHYGYTF. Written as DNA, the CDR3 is TGTGCCAGCAGTTTGGGCAGCCACTATGGCTACACCTTC.

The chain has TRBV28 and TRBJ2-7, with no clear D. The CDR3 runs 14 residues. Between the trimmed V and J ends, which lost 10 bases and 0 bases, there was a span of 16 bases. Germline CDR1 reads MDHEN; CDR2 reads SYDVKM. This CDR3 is CATEAARSSYEQYF. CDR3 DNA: TGTGCCACCGAGGCAGCCCGGAGCTCCTACGAGCAGTACTTC.

This CDR3 is CASSYSQGGRNSPLHF. CDR3 nucleotide sequence: TGTGCCAGCAGTTACTCTCAGGGAGGGAGGAATTCACCCCTCCACTTT. The chain carries TRBV6-5 and TRBJ1-6; D is possibly TRBD1 (5 bases). CDR1 is MNHEY, CDR2 SVGAGI, per germline. The CDR3 has 16 amino acids. Trimming left V 0 bases short and J 7 bases short, with 13 bases between.

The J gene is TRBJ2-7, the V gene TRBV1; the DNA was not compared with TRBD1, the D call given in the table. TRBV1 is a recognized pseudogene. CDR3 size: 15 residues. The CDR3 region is CTSSQDVQGGAEQYF. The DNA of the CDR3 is TGCACCAGCAGCCAAGATGTACAGGGGGGGGCCGAGCAGTACTTC.

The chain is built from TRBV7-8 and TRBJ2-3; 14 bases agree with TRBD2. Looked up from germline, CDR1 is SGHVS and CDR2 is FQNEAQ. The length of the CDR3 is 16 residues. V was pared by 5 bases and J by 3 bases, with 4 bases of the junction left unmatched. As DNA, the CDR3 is TGTGCCAGCAGCGGGGGACTAGCGGGAGCTACAGATACGCAGTATTTT. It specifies CASSGGLAGATDTQYF. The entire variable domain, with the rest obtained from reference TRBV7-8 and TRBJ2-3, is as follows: GAGVSQSPRYKVAKRGQDVALRCDPISGHVSLFWYQQALGQGPEFLTYFQNEAQLDKSGLPSDRFFAERPEGSVSTLKIQRTQQEDSAVYLCASSGGLAGATDTQYFGPGTRLTVL.

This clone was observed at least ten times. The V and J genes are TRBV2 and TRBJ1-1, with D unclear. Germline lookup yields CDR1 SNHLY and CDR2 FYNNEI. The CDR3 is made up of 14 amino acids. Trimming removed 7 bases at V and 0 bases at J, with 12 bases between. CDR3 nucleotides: TGTGCCAGCATTGTTAGCCAGATGAACACTGAAGCTTTCTTT. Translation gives CASIVSQMNTEAFF.

The CDR3 spells CASRAPQGAKKKLFF. In DNA, the CDR3 is TGTGCCAGTAGAGCCCCCCAGGGGGCAAAGAAAAAACTGTTTTTT. The gene calls are TRBV19 and TRBJ1-4; 8 bases are shared with TRBD1. The CDR3 length is 15 residues. Per germline, CDR1 LNHDA and CDR2 SQIVND (reference sequence). V trimming: 6 bases; J trimming: 9 bases; junction bases outside the gene matches: 12.

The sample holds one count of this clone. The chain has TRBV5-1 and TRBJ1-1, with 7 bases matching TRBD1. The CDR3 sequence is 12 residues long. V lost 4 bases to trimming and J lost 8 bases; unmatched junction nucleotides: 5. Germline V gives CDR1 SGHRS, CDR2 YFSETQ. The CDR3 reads CASSPDRTEAFF. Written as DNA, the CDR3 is TGCGCCAGCAGCCCGGACAGGACAGAAGCTTTCTTT.

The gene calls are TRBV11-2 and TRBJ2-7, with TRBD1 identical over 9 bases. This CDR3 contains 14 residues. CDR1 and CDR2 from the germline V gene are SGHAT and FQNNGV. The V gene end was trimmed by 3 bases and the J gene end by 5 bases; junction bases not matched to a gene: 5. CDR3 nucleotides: TGTGCCAGCAGCTTCGGGACAGGGAGTCACGAGCAGTACTTC. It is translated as CASSFGTGSHEQYF.

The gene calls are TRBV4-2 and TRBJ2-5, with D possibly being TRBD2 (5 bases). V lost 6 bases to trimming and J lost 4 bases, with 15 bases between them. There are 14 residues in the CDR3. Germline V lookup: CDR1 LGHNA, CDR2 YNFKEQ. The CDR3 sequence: CASSETRVGETQYF. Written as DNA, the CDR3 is TGTGCCAGCAGTGAGACGCGGGTCGGAGAGACCCAGTACTTC.

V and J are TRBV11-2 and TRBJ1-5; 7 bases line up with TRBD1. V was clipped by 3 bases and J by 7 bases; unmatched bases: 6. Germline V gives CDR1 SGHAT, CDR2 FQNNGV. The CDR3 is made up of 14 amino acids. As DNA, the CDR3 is TGTGCCAGCAGCTTTGGGACAGCCGCCCAGCCCCAGCATTTT. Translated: CASSFGTAAQPQHF.

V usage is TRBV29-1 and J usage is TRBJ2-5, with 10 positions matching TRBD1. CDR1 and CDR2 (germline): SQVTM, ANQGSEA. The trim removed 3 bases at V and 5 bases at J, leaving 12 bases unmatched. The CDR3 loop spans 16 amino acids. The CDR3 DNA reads TGCAGCGTTGATGGACAGGGGGGGACGGGACGGGAGACCCAGTACTTC. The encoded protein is CSVDGQGGTGRETQYF.

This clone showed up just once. DNA of the CDR3: TGTGCCAGCTCATATGCGGAAACAGATACGCAGTATTTT. Translation gives CASSYAETDTQYF. The V and J genes are TRBV18 and TRBJ2-3; D remains ambiguous. Germline V gene lookup returns CDR1 KGHSH and CDR2 LQKENI. V was trimmed by 5 bases and J by 3 bases, leaving 9 bases between them. The length of the CDR3 is 13 residues.

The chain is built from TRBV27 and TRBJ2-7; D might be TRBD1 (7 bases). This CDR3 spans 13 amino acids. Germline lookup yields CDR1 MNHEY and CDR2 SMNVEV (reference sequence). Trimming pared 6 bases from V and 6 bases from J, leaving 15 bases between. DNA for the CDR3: TGTGCCAGCAGACTAGCCGCAGGGGGCGAGCAGTACTTC. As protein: CASRLAAGGEQYF.

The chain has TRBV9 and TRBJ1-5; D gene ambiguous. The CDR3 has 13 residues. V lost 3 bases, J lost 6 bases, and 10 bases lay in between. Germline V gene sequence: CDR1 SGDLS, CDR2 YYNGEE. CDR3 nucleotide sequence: TGTGCCAGCAGCGGAGGTCTGGGTCAGCCCCAGCATTTT. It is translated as CASSGGLGQPQHF.

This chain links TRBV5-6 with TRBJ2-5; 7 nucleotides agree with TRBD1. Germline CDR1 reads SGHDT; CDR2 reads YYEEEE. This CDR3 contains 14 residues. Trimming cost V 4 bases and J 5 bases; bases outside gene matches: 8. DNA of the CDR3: TGTGCCAGCAGCCGACAGGGTCCTTGGGAGACCCAGTACTTC. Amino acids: CASSRQGPWETQYF.

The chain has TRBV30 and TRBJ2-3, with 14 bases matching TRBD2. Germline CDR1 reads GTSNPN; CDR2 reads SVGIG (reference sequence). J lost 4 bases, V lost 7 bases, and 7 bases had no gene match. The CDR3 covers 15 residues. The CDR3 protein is CALAWGLAGADTQYF. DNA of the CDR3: TGTGCCTTGGCTTGGGGACTAGCGGGGGCAGATACGCAGTATTTT.

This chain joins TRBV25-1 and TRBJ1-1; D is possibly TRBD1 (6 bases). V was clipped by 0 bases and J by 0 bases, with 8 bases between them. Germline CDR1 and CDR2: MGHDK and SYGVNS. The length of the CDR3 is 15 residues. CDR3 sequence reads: CASSEYGQMNTEAFF. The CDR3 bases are TGTGCCAGCAGTGAATATGGACAGATGAACACTGAAGCTTTCTTT.